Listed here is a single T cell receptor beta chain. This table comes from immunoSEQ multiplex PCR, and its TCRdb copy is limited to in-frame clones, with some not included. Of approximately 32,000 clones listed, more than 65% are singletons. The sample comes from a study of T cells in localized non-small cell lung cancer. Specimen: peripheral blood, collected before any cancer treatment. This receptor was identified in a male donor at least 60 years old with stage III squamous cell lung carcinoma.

The DNA for the CDR3 is TGTGCCAGCAGCCTTCGGGAGGACGCCTATGGCTACACCTTC. This encodes CASSLREDAYGYTF. The chain is built from TRBV28 and TRBJ1-2, with D hard to call. Germline loops: CDR1 MDHEN, CDR2 SYDVKM. V lost 6 bases, J lost 4 bases, and 15 bases lay in between. The CDR3 totals 14 residues.